A selection of T cell receptor beta chains follows, all from one sample in a study of T-cell reconstitution after alpha-beta-depleted transplantation in children. MiXCR was run by TCRdb on the PCR reads, yielding one entry per CDR3 protein. The sample has 450,000 to 600,000 distinct CDR3 sequences; about 31% are singletons. The sequencing used PBMCs from the stem cell graft donor, collected from the stem cell graft. These receptors originate from a human donor who donated a stem cell graft to a child with aplastic anemia. CDR3s include the opening cysteine and the closing phenylalanine or tryptophan. A D gene is named only where the DNA matches it firmly. Clone size is not always given. Where it is, it says once, few, many or a class for expanded clones.

TRBJ1-1,TRBD1,TRBV5-1,few,TGCGCCAGCAGGGCCGGCGACAGGGCTTCGAACACTGAAGCTTTCTTT,CASRAGDRASNTEAFF
TRBJ1-1,NA,TRBV6-1,NA,TGTGCCAGCGCACGGGAACTGAACACTGAAGCTTTCTTT,CASARELNTEAFF
TRBJ2-7,TRBD2,TRBV18,NA,TGTGCCAGCTCACCAGGACTAGCGAGCTCCTACGAGCAGTACTTC,CASSPGLASSYEQYF
TRBJ2-7,TRBD2,TRBV20-1,few,TGCAGTGCTAGAGCCGGCGGGAGCTCCTACGAGCAGTACTTC,CSARAGGSSYEQYF
TRBJ2-1,NA,TRBV15,few,TGTGCCACCAGCGAGGGGTCTTCCTCCTACAATGAGCAGTTCTTC,CATSEGSSSYNEQFF
TRBJ2-7,TRBD2,TRBV5-1,NA,TGCGCCAGCAGCTTGGTGTCGGGGGGCTCCTACGAGCAGTACTTC,CASSLVSGGSYEQYF
TRBJ1-2,NA,TRBV5-1,NA,TGCGCCAGCAGCCTGACTTCAACCAACTATGGCTACACCTTC,CASSLTSTNYGYTF
TRBJ2-7,NA,TRBV29-1,few,TGCAGCGTTCCCGTGGGCATCTACGAGCAGTACTTC,CSVPVGIYEQYF
TRBJ2-1,TRBD2,TRBV6-5,few,TGTGCCAGCAGTTACGGAGATAGCGGGAGACTGAATGAGCAGTTCTTC,CASSYGDSGRLNEQFF
TRBJ2-6,NA,TRBV19,NA,TGTGCCAGTTGTGGACAGCGCTCTGGGGCCAACGTCCTGACTTTC,CASCGQRSGANVLTF
TRBJ1-1,NA,TRBV5-1,NA,TGCGCCAGCAGCTCCCGGGAAATGAACACTGAAGCTTTCTTT,CASSSREMNTEAFF
TRBJ2-4,NA,TRBV20-1,NA,TGCAGTGCTGACTACGCGGGGCGAGCCAAAAACATTCAGTACTTC,CSADYAGRAKNIQYF
TRBJ2-3,TRBD2,TRBV7-2,NA,TGTGCCAGCAGCTTAGGGGTTCCGGGAGGAGGCACAGATACGCAGTATTTT,CASSLGVPGGGTDTQYF
TRBJ2-5,NA,TRBV20-1,NA,TGCAGTGCTAGAAAGCCTGCTCAAGAGACCCAGTACTTC,CSARKPAQETQYF
TRBJ2-1,TRBD2,TRBV11-2,NA,TGTGCCAGCAGCTCCCTGGGGGGTCTAGCGGGGAACGGGGATGAGCAGTTCTTC,CASSSLGGLAGNGDEQFF
TRBJ2-2,NA,TRBV7-2,NA,TGTGCCAGCAGCATTCCTAGGGGGAACACCGGGGAGCTGTTTTTT,CASSIPRGNTGELFF
TRBJ2-3,NA,TRBV29-1,NA,TGCAGCGCTCGAGGAGGGAGAACGGGCACAGATACGCAGTATTTT,CSARGGRTGTDTQYF
TRBJ2-6,TRBD1,TRBV24-1,many,TGTGCCACCAGTGAAGGACAGGGTACCCCTGGGGCCAACGTCCTGACTTTC,CATSEGQGTPGANVLTF
TRBJ1-5,NA,TRBV18,few,TGTGCCAGCTCACCACGGGCAGGGAGCAATCAGCCCCAGCATTTT,CASSPRAGSNQPQHF
TRBJ2-1,NA,TRBV9,NA,TGTGCCAGCAGCGTAGGGCGGGTCTCCTACAATGAGCAGTTCTTC,CASSVGRVSYNEQFF
TRBJ1-4,NA,TRBV12-3/TRBV12-4,few,TGTGCCAGTCTTGGTACCGGCCATGAAAAACTGTTTTTT,CASLGTGHEKLFF
TRBJ2-7,TRBD1,TRBV27,few,TGTGCCAGCAGTTTATCGGCCGGGACAGTGACTTACGAGCAGTACTTC,CASSLSAGTVTYEQYF
TRBJ2-5,TRBD2,TRBV6-5,NA,TGTGCCAGCAGTTACCTAGCGGGAGGGGAGACCCAGTACTTC,CASSYLAGGETQYF
TRBJ2-1,NA,TRBV11-2,NA,TGTGCCAGCAGCTTAGATATAGGCTACTTGGATGAGCAGTTCTTC,CASSLDIGYLDEQFF